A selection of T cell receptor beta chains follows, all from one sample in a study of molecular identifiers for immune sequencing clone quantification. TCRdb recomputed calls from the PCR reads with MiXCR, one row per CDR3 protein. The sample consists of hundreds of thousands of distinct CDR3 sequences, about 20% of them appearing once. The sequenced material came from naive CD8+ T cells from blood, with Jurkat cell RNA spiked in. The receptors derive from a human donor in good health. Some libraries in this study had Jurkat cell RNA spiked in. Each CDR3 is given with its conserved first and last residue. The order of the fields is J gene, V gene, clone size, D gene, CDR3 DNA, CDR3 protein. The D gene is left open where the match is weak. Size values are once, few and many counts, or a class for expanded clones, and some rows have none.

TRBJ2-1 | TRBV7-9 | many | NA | TGTGCCAGCAGCTTAAAAGGGGAAACCTACAATGAGCAGTTCTTC | CASSLKGETYNEQFF
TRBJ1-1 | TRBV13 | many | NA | TGTGCCAGCAGCTCACTCCGGATCGGGGCTGAAGCTTTCTTT | CASSSLRIGAEAFF
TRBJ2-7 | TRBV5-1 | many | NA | TGCGCCAGCAGCTCCCGGGACAACAACTACGAGCAGTACTTC | CASSSRDNNYEQYF
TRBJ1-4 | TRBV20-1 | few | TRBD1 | TGCAGTGCTAGAGACGGAGGCCGGGACAGGGAGTTTGAAAAACTGTTTTTT | CSARDGGRDREFEKLFF
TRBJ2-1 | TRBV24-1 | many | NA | TGTGCCACCAGTGAACTAGAAAACAATGAGCAGTTCTTC | CATSELENNEQFF
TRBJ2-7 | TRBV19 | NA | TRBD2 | TGTGCCAGTAGCCCCGGGACTAGCGAACAGTACTTC | CASSPGTSEQYF
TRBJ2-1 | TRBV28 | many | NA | TGTGCCAGCAGTTTAGATAGGGGCTATCGGAATGAGCAGTTCTTC | CASSLDRGYRNEQFF
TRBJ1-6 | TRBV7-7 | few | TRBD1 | TGTGCTAGCAGTCGGGACAGAGATTCACCCCTCCACTTT | CASSRDRDSPLHF
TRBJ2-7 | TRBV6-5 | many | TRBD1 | TGTGCCAGCAGTTACGGGCAGGGGGCCGACGAGCAGTACTTC | CASSYGQGADEQYF
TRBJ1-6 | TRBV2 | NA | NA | TGTGCCAGCCTAGATGCCTACACCCTCCACTTT | CASLDAYTLHF
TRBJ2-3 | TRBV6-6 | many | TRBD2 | TGTGCCAGCAGTTACGTCTTGGCGGGAGTAGGCACAGATACGCAGTATTTT | CASSYVLAGVGTDTQYF
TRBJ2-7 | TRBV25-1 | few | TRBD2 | TGTGCCAGCAGCACCCCCGGGGGGGCCAACTCCTACGAGCAGTACTTC | CASSTPGGANSYEQYF
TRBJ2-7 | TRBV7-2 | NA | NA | TGTGCCAGCAGCTTAGTTCTGAATTACGAGCAGTACTTC | CASSLVLNYEQYF
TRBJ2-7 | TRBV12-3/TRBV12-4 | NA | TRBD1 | TGTGCCAGCAGTTTATTCTTCCGGACAGGGGGGGTCTACGAGCAGTACTTC | CASSLFFRTGGVYEQYF
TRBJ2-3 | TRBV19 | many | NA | TGTGCCAGTAGTATAGTGGGAGATACGCAGTATTTT | CASSIVGDTQYF